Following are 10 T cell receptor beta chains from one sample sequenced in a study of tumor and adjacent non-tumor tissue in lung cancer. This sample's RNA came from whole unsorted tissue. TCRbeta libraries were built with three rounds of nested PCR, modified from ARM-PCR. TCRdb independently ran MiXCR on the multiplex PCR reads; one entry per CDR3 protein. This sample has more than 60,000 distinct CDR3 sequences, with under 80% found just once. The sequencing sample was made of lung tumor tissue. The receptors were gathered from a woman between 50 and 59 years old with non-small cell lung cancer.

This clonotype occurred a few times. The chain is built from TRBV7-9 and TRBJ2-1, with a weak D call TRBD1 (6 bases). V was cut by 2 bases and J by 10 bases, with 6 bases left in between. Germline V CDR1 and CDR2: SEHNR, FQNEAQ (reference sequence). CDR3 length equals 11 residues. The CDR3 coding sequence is TGTGCCAGCAGCTTACAGGGGGAGCAGTTCTTC. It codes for CASSLQGEQFF.

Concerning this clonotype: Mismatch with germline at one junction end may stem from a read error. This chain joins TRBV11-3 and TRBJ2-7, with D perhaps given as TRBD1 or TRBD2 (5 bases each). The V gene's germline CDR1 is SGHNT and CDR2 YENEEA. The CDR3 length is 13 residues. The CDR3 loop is CASSLERGYVQYF. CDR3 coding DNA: TGTGCCAGCAGCTTGGAGAGGGGCTACGTGCAGTACTTC.

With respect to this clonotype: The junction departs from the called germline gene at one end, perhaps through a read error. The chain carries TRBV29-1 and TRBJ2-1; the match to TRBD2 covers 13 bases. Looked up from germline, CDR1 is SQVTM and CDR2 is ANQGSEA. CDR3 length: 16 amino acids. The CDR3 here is CSVHSWTSGSSFDQLF. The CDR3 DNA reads TGCAGCGTACACTCCTGGACTAGCGGGAGTAGTTTTGACCAGCTCTTC.

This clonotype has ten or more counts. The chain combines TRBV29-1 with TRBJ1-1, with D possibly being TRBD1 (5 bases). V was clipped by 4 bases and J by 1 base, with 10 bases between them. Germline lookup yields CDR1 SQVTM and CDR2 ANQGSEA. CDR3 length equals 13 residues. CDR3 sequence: CSVGGVGNTEAFF. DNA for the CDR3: TGCAGCGTTGGGGGGGTAGGGAACACTGAAGCTTTCTTT.

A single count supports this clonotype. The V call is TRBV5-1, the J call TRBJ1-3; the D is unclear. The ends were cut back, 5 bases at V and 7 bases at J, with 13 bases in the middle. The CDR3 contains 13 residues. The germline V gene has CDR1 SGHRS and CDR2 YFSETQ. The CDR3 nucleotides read TGCGCCAGCAGTCCCTCGGCGAGCAACACCATATATTTT. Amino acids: CASSPSASNTIYF.

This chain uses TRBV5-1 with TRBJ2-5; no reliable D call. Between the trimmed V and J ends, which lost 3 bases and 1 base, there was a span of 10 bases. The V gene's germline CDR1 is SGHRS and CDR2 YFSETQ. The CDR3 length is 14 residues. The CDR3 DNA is TGCGCCAGCAGCTCGGCCTGTGGCCAAGAGACCCAGTACTTC. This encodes CASSSACGQETQYF.

The CDR3 DNA follows: TGCAGGGCCTTTAAAAGAATGGGAACACGAGAGACCCAGTACTTC. Its protein is CRAFKRMGTRETQYF. The rearrangement links TRBV29-1 to TRBJ2-5; D is undetermined. This CDR3 region has 15 residues. Germline lookup yields CDR1 SQVTM and CDR2 ANQGSEA.

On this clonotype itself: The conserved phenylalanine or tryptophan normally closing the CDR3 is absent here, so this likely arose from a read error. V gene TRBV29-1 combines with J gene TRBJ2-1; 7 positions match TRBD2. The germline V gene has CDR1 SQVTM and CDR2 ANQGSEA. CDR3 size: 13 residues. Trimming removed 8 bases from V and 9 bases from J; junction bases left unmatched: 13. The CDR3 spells CSPKKRDGGEQFY. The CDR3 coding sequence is TGCAGCCCCAAGAAGCGGGATGGAGGTGAGCAGTTCTAC.

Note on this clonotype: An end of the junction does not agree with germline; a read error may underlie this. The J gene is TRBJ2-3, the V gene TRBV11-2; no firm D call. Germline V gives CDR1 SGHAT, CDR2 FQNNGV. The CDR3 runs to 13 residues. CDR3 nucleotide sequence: TGTGCCAGGAGCTTAGATCGACAAGATACGCAGTATTTT. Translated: CARSLDRQDTQYF. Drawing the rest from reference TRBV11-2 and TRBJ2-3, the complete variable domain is EAGVAQSPRYKIIEKRQSVAFWCNPISGHATLYWYQQILGQGPKLLIQFQNNGVVDDSQLPKDRFSAERLKGVDSTLKIQPAKLEDSAVYLCARSLDRQDTQYFGPGTRLTVL.

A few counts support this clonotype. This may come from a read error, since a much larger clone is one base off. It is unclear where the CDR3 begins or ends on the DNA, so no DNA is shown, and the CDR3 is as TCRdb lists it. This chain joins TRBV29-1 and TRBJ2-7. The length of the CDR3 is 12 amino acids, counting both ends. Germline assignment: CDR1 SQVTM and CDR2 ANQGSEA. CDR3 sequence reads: CSVADGTYERYF.